Given below is one TCR beta chain in context. These data are taken from a study of cytomegalovirus exposure and HLA in healthy donors. The length of the CDR3 is 20 residues. CDR1 MDHEN and CDR2 SYDVKM come from the germline V gene. V lost 4 bases to trimming and J lost 0 bases; unmatched junction nucleotides: 17. Both 60 Vbeta primers and 13 Jbeta primers went into the PCR. Clones were sequenced by immunoSEQ multiplex PCR, and TCRdb holds only the in-frame ones, with some missing. The sample lists under 200,000 clones, roughly 79% occurring once. The chain carries TRBV28 and TRBJ2-3; 9 bases match TRBD2. The TCR originated in a woman in her twenties or thirties in good health and CMV-seropositive. The specimen sequenced was PBMCs. The DNA for the CDR3 is TGTGCCAGCAGTTCCGCCGCGGAGCGGGGGGTCGACTTTAGCACAGATACGCAGTATTTT. Translation gives CASSSAAERGVDFSTDTQYF.